This TCR beta chain was recovered during a study of neurological immune-mediated disorders. Study results and limitations: The phylogenetic placement of 18 of 34 multiple sclerosis patients' repertoires in one related-CDR3 cluster constitutes a possible signature.

This clonotype has at least ten counts. Its matching antigen is unknown. The cDNA was synthesized by 5'RACE incorporating 10-nucleotide random UMIs. Every sequencing run generated in excess of 180 million TCR-beta sequences. These sequences covered 15-18 subjects. Each CDR3 protein is one row after TCRdb ran MiXCR on the 5' RACE reads. The top ten clones hold more than 4% of a sample with 70,000 or so distinct CDR3 sequences, 2.5% to 4% of them seen once. CDR1 is LGHDT, CDR2 YNNKEL, per germline (reference sequence). The CDR3 sequence is 16 residues long. Germline trimming cut 0 bases from V and 5 bases from J; bases unmatched to any gene: 8.

The sample was PBMCs. The genes are TRBV3-1 and TRBJ2-5, with TRBD2 matching over 8 bases. This sequence originates from a woman aged 50 to 60 with multiple sclerosis. CDR3 amino acids: CASSQDVTGGPETQYF. In DNA, the CDR3 is TGTGCCAGCAGCCAAGACGTGACGGGAGGGCCGGAGACCCAGTACTTC.